Shown below are 14 T cell receptor beta chains from a single sample sequenced in a study of early T cells in non-severe SARS-CoV-2 infection. MiXCR, applied by TCRdb to the 5' RACE reads, yields one record per CDR3 protein. The profile shows roughly 80,000 distinct CDR3 sequences, 11% of them singletons. The sample consisted of whole blood, taken at baseline. These receptor sequences come from an adult who was a healthcare worker with PCR-confirmed SARS-CoV-2 infection or an uninfected control (not recorded which).

By frequency in the sample, this clonotype is large. The rearrangement uses TRBV6-2 or TRBV6-3 and TRBJ2-1, with 10 bases matching TRBD2. The trim removed 1 base at V and 8 bases at J, leaving 11 bases unmatched. The CDR3 has 17 amino acids. Germline V gene lookup returns CDR1 MNHEY and CDR2 SVGEGT. The CDR3 coding sequence is TGTGCCAGCAGTTACTTAGGTCGGGGACTAGCGAATGATGAGCAGTTCTTC. The encoded protein is CASSYLGRGLANDEQFF.

The table lists this clonotype with a few counts. The junction departs from germline at one end; a sequencing error may be responsible. The chain combines TRBV11-1 with TRBJ2-2; 7 bases are a match to TRBD1. The CDR3 loop spans 14 amino acids. From germline, CDR1 is SGHAT and CDR2 FQDESV (reference sequence). CDR3 in amino acids: CVSSLIQGPGELFF. In DNA, the CDR3 is TGTGTCAGCAGCTTAATACAGGGGCCCGGGGAGCTGTTTTTT. Full variable domain (outside the CDR3, taken from reference TRBV11-1 and TRBJ2-2): EAEVAQSPRYKITEKSQAVAFWCDPISGHATLYWYRQILGQGPELLVQFQDESVVDDSQLPKDRFSAERLKGVDSTLKIQPAELGDSAMYLCVSSLIQGPGELFFGEGSRLTVL.

In DNA, the CDR3 is TGTGCCAGCAGCTTAGACTCGTTGGCCGGGGAGCTGTTTTTT. Amino acids: CASSLDSLAGELFF. The chain employs TRBV28 and TRBJ2-2, with no clear D. The CDR3 has 14 amino acids. Trimming took 6 bases from V and 6 from J, leaving 14 bases between them. CDR1 and CDR2 (germline): MDHEN, SYDVKM.

The genes are TRBV7-2 and TRBJ1-4; 7 bases align to TRBD1. The CDR3 covers 15 residues. Germline V gene data show CDR1 as SGHTA and CDR2 as FQGNSA. V lost 1 base, J lost 6 bases, and 5 bases stayed unmatched. The CDR3 region is CASSLDTGVDEKLFF. The CDR3 nucleotides are TGTGCCAGCAGCTTAGACACAGGGGTGGATGAAAAACTGTTTTTT.

This clonotype was detected a few times. The CDR3 here is CASSPTRGTPYEQYF. The CDR3 region has the DNA TGTGCCAGCTCACCAACCCGGGGGACCCCCTACGAGCAGTACTTC. This chain uses TRBV18 with TRBJ2-7, with D perhaps matching TRBD2 (6 bases). Germline V gene data show CDR1 as KGHSH and CDR2 as LQKENI. The CDR3 has 15 amino acids. Trimming shortened V by 2 bases and J by 2 bases, and 13 bases separated the two germline ends.

The chain recombines TRBV11-2 with TRBJ2-7, with D perhaps being TRBD1 or TRBD2 (5 bases each). Germline CDR1 SGHAT, CDR2 FQNNGV. The germline V and J ends were trimmed by 2 bases and 5 bases, with 13 bases remaining between them. This CDR3 contains 14 residues. CDR3 DNA sequence: TGTGCCAGCAGCTTATCGGCAGGGACCCACGAGCAGTACTTC. Translation gives CASSLSAGTHEQYF.

This clonotype came up a few times. V and J are TRBV3-1 and TRBJ2-1, with TRBD2 matching 10 bases. Per the germline V gene, CDR1 is LGHDT and CDR2 is YNNKEL (reference sequence). Germline trimming cut 3 bases from V and 6 bases from J; bases unmatched to any gene: 8. This CDR3 has 16 residues. DNA of the CDR3: TGTGCCAGCAGCCACTATTCTAGCGGGGGCCTCAATGAGCAGTTCTTC. This encodes CASSHYSSGGLNEQFF.

This clonotype occurred a few times. The J gene is TRBJ2-3, the V gene TRBV20-1; the D call may be TRBD1 or TRBD2 (7 bases each). This CDR3 comprises 15 residues. V lost 5 bases, J lost 5 bases, and 20 bases lay in between. Germline assignment: CDR1 DFQATT and CDR2 SNEGSKA (reference sequence). The CDR3 DNA sequence: TGCAGTGCTCTCAGAGCGGGACAGAGTAGAGATACGCAGTATTTT. It is translated as CSALRAGQSRDTQYF.

There are many counts of this clonotype. V is TRBV29-1 and J is TRBJ1-1, with D possibly TRBD1 on 5 matching bases. Trimming cost V 7 bases and J 4 bases, with 13 bases left between them. CDR3 size: 12 residues. CDR1 and CDR2 from the germline V gene are SQVTM and ANQGSEA. The DNA of the CDR3 is TGCAGCGCTTCGACAGTCGGCACTGAAGCTTTCTTT. Encoded protein: CSASTVGTEAFF.

The V call is TRBV20-1, the J call TRBJ2-3; D ambiguous. V gave up 0 bases and J gave up 4 bases, with 5 bases separating them. The germline V gene encodes CDR1 DFQATT and CDR2 SNEGSKA (reference sequence). The CDR3 spans 12 residues. CDR3 sequence: CSAREDADTQYF. The CDR3 DNA reads TGCAGTGCTAGAGAGGACGCAGATACGCAGTATTTT.

In its sample, this clonotype was seen many times. The chain couples TRBV12-3 or TRBV12-4 to TRBJ2-1; TRBD1 agrees at 7 bases. With 6 bases clipped from V and 5 bases from J, the junction kept 7 bases outside the gene matches. The length of the CDR3 is 14 residues. DNA of the CDR3: TGTGCCAGCAGGGCCGGGACAGTAAACAATGAGCAGTTCTTC. This sequence encodes CASRAGTVNNEQFF.

This clonotype was observed a few times. In nucleotides, the CDR3 is TGTGCCAGCAGTTACTCTGACGGTGGCTACACCTTC. Translation: CASSYSDGGYTF. The V gene is TRBV6-2 or TRBV6-3, the J gene TRBJ1-2; D unclear. Trimming shortened V by 0 bases and J by 7 bases, and 6 bases separated the two germline ends. CDR3 length: 12 residues. Germline assignment: CDR1 MNHEY and CDR2 SVGEGT.

The V gene is TRBV27, the J gene TRBJ2-7; 12 nucleotides agree with TRBD1. Per the germline V gene, CDR1 is MNHEY and CDR2 is SMNVEV (reference sequence). J was trimmed by 4 bases and V by 6 bases; bases with no gene match: 7. This CDR3 is 15 amino acids long. As DNA, the CDR3 is TGTGCCAGCAGAGCGGGACAGGGGGCAACGTACGAGCAGTACTTC. Translating gives CASRAGQGATYEQYF.

In its sample, this clonotype was seen many times. The rearrangement links TRBV7-9 to TRBJ2-2; 7 bases are a match to TRBD1. This CDR3 has 15 residues. The V gene's germline CDR1 is SEHNR and CDR2 FQNEAQ (reference sequence). The trim removed 5 bases at V and 11 bases at J, leaving 14 bases unmatched. DNA of the CDR3: TGTGCCAGCAGCGCGAGAGACAGGGCGGTCGAAGAGCTGTTTTTT. Translated: CASSARDRAVEELFF.